A selection of T cell receptor beta chains follows, all from one sample in a study of brain metastases from non-small cell lung cancer. Method: immunoSEQ multiplex PCR; TCRdb's copy keeps in-frame clones and lacks some. The table records 2,000 to 2,500 clones, around 88% of them present only once. Sample: tumor-adjacent normal tissue. These receptors all come from a donor aged 40 or older with non-small cell lung cancer. Both conserved end residues are part of each CDR3. The D gene is left open where the match is weak. Only part of the rows carry a size: once, few, many, or a class if the clone is expanded.

V: TRBV11-3
D: .
J: TRBJ2-2
size: .
CDR3: CASSPLTNTGELFF
DNA: TGTGCCAGCAGCCCCCTCACGAACACCGGGGAGCTGTTTTTT

V: TRBV19
D: .
J: TRBJ2-3
size: .
CDR3: CASSLRTDTQYF
DNA: TGTGCCAGTAGTCTCCGAACAGATACGCAGTATTTT

V: TRBV7-9
D: TRBD1
J: TRBJ2-1
size: .
CDR3: CASSLIGQGDNEQFF
DNA: TGTGCCAGCAGCTTAATCGGACAGGGCGACAATGAGCAGTTCTTC

V: TRBV7-6
D: .
J: TRBJ2-3
size: .
CDR3: CASSSGTPNKVNTQYF
DNA: TGTGCCAGCAGCTCGGGAACTCCAAACAAAGTAAATACGCAGTATTTT

V: TRBV12-5
D: .
J: TRBJ2-2
size: .
CDR3: CASESGLNTGELFF
DNA: TGTGCTAGTGAGTCAGGGCTGAACACCGGGGAGCTGTTTTTT

V: TRBV7-2
D: .
J: TRBJ1-5
size: .
CDR3: CASSFDARLGNQPQHF
DNA: TGTGCCAGCAGCTTCGACGCGAGGTTAGGCAATCAGCCCCAGCATTTT

V: TRBV9
D: .
J: TRBJ1-3
size: .
CDR3: CASSVRSSGNTIYF
DNA: TGTGCCAGCAGCGTAAGGAGCTCTGGAAACACCATATATTTT

V: TRBV7-9
D: TRBD1
J: TRBJ2-5
size: .
CDR3: CASSPTGDGTQYF
DNA: TGTGCCAGCAGCCCTACAGGGGATGGGACCCAGTACTTC

V: TRBV19
D: .
J: TRBJ1-1
size: .
CDR3: CASISGRYTEAFF
DNA: TGTGCCAGTATATCGGGAAGGTACACTGAAGCTTTCTTT

V: TRBV2
D: .
J: TRBJ1-6
size: .
CDR3: CASRTAYNSSLHF
DNA: TGTGCCAGTCGGACAGCCTATAATTCATCCCTCCACTTT

V: TRBV5-1
D: .
J: TRBJ1-4
size: .
CDR3: CASSSGPNEKLFF
DNA: TGCGCCAGCAGTTCCGGACCAAATGAAAAACTGTTTTTT

V: TRBV18
D: .
J: TRBJ2-7
size: .
CDR3: CATPPRGYEQYF
DNA: TGTGCCACCCCACCTAGGGGGTACGAGCAGTACTTC

V: TRBV7-2
D: TRBD1
J: TRBJ2-5
size: .
CDR3: CASSLAGQGETQYF
DNA: TGTGCCAGCAGCTTAGCGGGACAGGGGGAGACCCAGTACTTC

V: TRBV2
D: .
J: TRBJ1-2
size: once
CDR3: CASSDAVPFFLSF
DNA: TGTGCCAGCAGTGACGCCGTCCCCTTCTTCCTCTCCTTC

V: TRBV10-3
D: TRBD1
J: TRBJ2-3
size: .
CDR3: CAVAGTASTDTQYF
DNA: TGTGCCGTCGCCGGGACAGCTAGCACAGATACGCAGTATTTT

V: TRBV3-1/TRBV3-2
D: .
J: TRBJ2-3
size: once
CDR3: CASSQDYSTDTQYF
DNA: TGTGCCAGCAGCCAAGATTATAGCACAGATACGCAGTATTTT

V: TRBV7-9
D: .
J: TRBJ1-6
size: .
CDR3: CATDLRGSNSPLHF
DNA: TGTGCGACCGACCTAAGGGGGAGCAATTCACCCCTCCACTTT

V: TRBV19
D: .
J: TRBJ2-7
size: .
CDR3: CASSIRGVSYEQYF
DNA: TGTGCCAGTAGTATCCGAGGGGTTTCCTACGAGCAGTACTTC

V: TRBV7-8
D: .
J: TRBJ1-6
size: once
CDR3: CASSLGGTYNSPLHF
DNA: TGTGCCAGCAGCTTAGGTGGCACGTATAATTCACCCCTCCACTTT

V: TRBV5-1
D: .
J: TRBJ2-6
size: .
CDR3: CASSLVSGANVLTF
DNA: TGCGCCAGCAGCTTAGTCTCTGGGGCCAACGTCCTGACTTTC

V: TRBV3-1/TRBV3-2
D: .
J: TRBJ2-2
size: few
CDR3: CASSPYDTGELFF
DNA: TGTGCCAGCAGTCCTTATGACACCGGGGAGCTGTTTTTT

V: TRBV18
D: .
J: TRBJ1-1
size: .
CDR3: CASSPGGLNTEAFF
DNA: TGTGCCAGCTCACCAGGGGGTTTAAACACTGAAGCTTTCTTT

V: TRBV7-6
D: .
J: TRBJ2-3
size: .
CDR3: CASSFGADTQYF
DNA: TGTGCCAGCAGCTTCGGGGCAGATACGCAGTATTTT

V: TRBV30
D: .
J: TRBJ2-3
size: .
CDR3: CAWCLSGAGADTQYF
DNA: TGTGCCTGGTGCCTCTCTGGGGCCGGGGCAGATACGCAGTATTTT

V: TRBV6-4
D: .
J: TRBJ1-6
size: .
CDR3: CASSATNNSPLHF
DNA: TGTGCCAGCAGTGCCACGAATAATTCACCCCTCCACTTT

V: TRBV2
D: .
J: TRBJ2-3
size: .
CDR3: CASSANGLREDTQYF
DNA: TGTGCCAGCAGTGCGAATGGGCTGCGAGAAGATACGCAGTATTTT

V: TRBV29-1
D: TRBD2
J: TRBJ2-1
size: .
CDR3: CSLTSGEYNEQFF
DNA: TGCAGCCTCACTAGCGGGGAATACAATGAGCAGTTCTTC

V: TRBV9
D: .
J: TRBJ2-3
size: .
CDR3: CASSVTDGDTQYF
DNA: TGTGCCAGCAGCGTAACTGACGGAGATACGCAGTATTTT

V: TRBV7-3
D: .
J: TRBJ2-6
size: .
CDR3: CASSLYREGGANVLTF
DNA: TGTGCCAGCAGCTTATATAGGGAAGGTGGGGCCAACGTCCTGACTTTC

V: TRBV29-1
D: TRBD1
J: TRBJ1-2
size: .
CDR3: CSAGTDYGYTF
DNA: TGCAGCGCCGGGACAGACTATGGCTACACCTTC

V: TRBV19
D: TRBD1
J: TRBJ2-3
size: .
CDR3: CASSILQGGSDTQYF
DNA: TGTGCCAGTAGTATTTTACAGGGGGGATCAGATACGCAGTATTTT

V: TRBV12-3/TRBV12-4
D: .
J: TRBJ1-5
size: .
CDR3: CASRSGDQPQHF
DNA: TGTGCCAGCAGATCGGGGGATCAGCCCCAGCATTTT

V: TRBV6-1
D: .
J: TRBJ1-1
size: .
CDR3: CASSDPRTTEAFF
DNA: TGTGCCAGCAGTGACCCACGGACAACTGAAGCTTTCTTT

V: TRBV7-9
D: TRBD2
J: TRBJ2-5
size: .
CDR3: CASSRAAGLGSETQYF
DNA: TGTGCCAGCAGCCGTGCTGCGGGACTAGGAAGCGAGACCCAGTACTTC

V: TRBV4-2
D: .
J: TRBJ2-1
size: .
CDR3: CANSQTLSTGWNEQFF
DNA: TGTGCCAACAGCCAAACCCTCTCGACCGGGTGGAATGAGCAGTTCTTC

V: TRBV6-4
D: TRBD2
J: TRBJ2-3
size: .
CDR3: CASSERGGEDTQYF
DNA: TGTGCCAGCAGTGAGCGGGGGGGCGAGGATACGCAGTATTTT

V: TRBV6-4
D: .
J: TRBJ2-1
size: .
CDR3: CASSVTDSREQFF
DNA: TGTGCCAGCAGTGTAACGGATTCGAGGGAGCAGTTCTTC

V: TRBV3-1/TRBV3-2
D: .
J: TRBJ1-2
size: .
CDR3: CASSQDLKRPSYGYTF
DNA: TGTGCCAGCAGCCAAGACCTGAAGAGGCCCTCCTATGGCTACACCTTC

V: TRBV21-1
D: .
J: TRBJ2-3
size: .
CDR3: CASSFPSGGFTDTQYF
DNA: TGTGCCAGCAGCTTTCCTAGCGGGGGGTTCACAGATACGCAGTATTTT

V: TRBV2
D: TRBD1
J: TRBJ1-1
size: .
CDR3: CASTLEQGSTEAFF
DNA: TGTGCCAGTACATTAGAACAGGGGAGCACTGAAGCTTTCTTT

V: TRBV7-9
D: TRBD1
J: TRBJ1-3
size: .
CDR3: CASSLLLTGERNTIYF
DNA: TGTGCCAGCAGCTTACTCTTAACAGGGGAGAGAAACACCATATATTTT

V: TRBV9
D: .
J: TRBJ1-5
size: .
CDR3: CASSVDAQGTDQPQHF
DNA: TGTGCCAGCAGCGTAGATGCCCAGGGGACCGATCAGCCCCAGCATTTT

V: TRBV7-2
D: TRBD1
J: TRBJ1-2
size: .
CDR3: CASSSGQGYGYTF
DNA: TGTGCCAGCAGCTCCGGACAGGGTTATGGCTACACCTTC

V: TRBV5-4
D: .
J: TRBJ2-6
size: .
CDR3: CASSSTGTGANVLIF
DNA: TGTGCCAGCAGCTCTACAGGGACCGGGGCCAACGTCCTGATTTTC

V: TRBV18
D: .
J: TRBJ2-2
size: once
CDR3: CASSYLGTSNTGELFF
DNA: TGTGCCAGCTCCTATCTGGGGACCTCGAACACCGGGGAGCTGTTTTTT

V: TRBV5-4
D: .
J: TRBJ2-5
size: .
CDR3: CASSPGGSSETQYF
DNA: TGTGCCAGCAGCCCGGGGGGCTCTTCAGAGACCCAGTACTTC

V: TRBV7-6
D: .
J: TRBJ2-7
size: .
CDR3: CASSLGASGEQYF
DNA: TGTGCCAGCAGCTTAGGGGCTTCAGGGGAGCAGTACTTC

V: TRBV6-5
D: TRBD1
J: TRBJ2-7
size: .
CDR3: CASSPGQGRQYF
DNA: TGTGCCAGCAGCCCGGGACAGGGGCGGCAGTACTTC

V: TRBV5-4
D: TRBD1
J: TRBJ2-1
size: .
CDR3: CASSLEDRGYNEQFF
DNA: TGTGCCAGCAGCTTGGAGGACAGGGGCTACAATGAGCAGTTCTTC

V: TRBV5-1
D: .
J: TRBJ2-4
size: .
CDR3: CASSLTFLDGLAKNIQYF
DNA: TGCGCCAGCAGCTTGACATTTCTGGATGGGCTAGCCAAAAACATTCAGTACTTC

V: TRBV7-2
D: .
J: TRBJ2-5
size: .
CDR3: CASSLPRKETQYF
DNA: TGTGCCAGCAGCTTACCTAGAAAAGAGACCCAGTACTTC

V: TRBV5-6
D: TRBD1
J: TRBJ2-5
size: .
CDR3: CASSTATGGRETQYF
DNA: TGTGCCAGCAGCACTGCGACAGGGGGCAGAGAGACCCAGTACTTC

V: TRBV29-1
D: .
J: TRBJ2-1
size: .
CDR3: CSVEEFDSNEQFF
DNA: TGCAGCGTTGAAGAATTTGACAGCAATGAGCAGTTCTTC

V: TRBV6-2/TRBV6-3
D: TRBD1
J: TRBJ1-2
size: .
CDR3: CASSYATGGKYYGYTF
DNA: TGTGCCAGCAGTTACGCGACAGGGGGAAAATACTATGGCTACACCTTC

V: TRBV12-3/TRBV12-4
D: .
J: TRBJ1-6
size: .
CDR3: CASTLIPGQPLHF
DNA: TGTGCCAGCACCCTAATACCGGGGCAACCCCTCCACTTT

V: TRBV6-5
D: TRBD1
J: TRBJ2-7
size: .
CDR3: CASSLDRGWEQYF
DNA: TGTGCCAGCAGTTTGGACAGGGGGTGGGAGCAGTACTTC

V: TRBV19
D: .
J: TRBJ1-5
size: .
CDR3: CASSNVGGHQPQHF
DNA: TGTGCCAGTAGTAATGTCGGGGGCCATCAGCCCCAGCATTTT

V: TRBV2
D: .
J: TRBJ2-7
size: .
CDR3: CASSEGGYEQYF
DNA: TGTGCCAGCAGTGAGGGGGGCTACGAGCAGTACTTC

V: TRBV5-1
D: .
J: TRBJ2-2
size: few
CDR3: CASSLSGDTGELFF
DNA: TGCGCCAGCAGCTTAAGCGGAGACACCGGGGAGCTGTTTTTT

V: TRBV7-9
D: .
J: TRBJ2-1
size: .
CDR3: CASSFAGARRHNEQFF
DNA: TGTGCCAGCAGCTTCGCCGGGGCCCGCAGACATAATGAGCAGTTCTTC